The rows below give T cell receptor beta chains drawn from one sample of a study of T cell changes during pregnancy in multiple sclerosis. Only in-frame clones appear in the TCRdb table, and some are missing; sequencing was by immunoSEQ multiplex PCR. The sample carries just under 100,000 clones, approximately 93% recorded once. The source was peripheral blood, collected after pregnancy. The receptors here all came from a female donor with multiple sclerosis, enrolled in a pregnancy study. Both conserved end residues are part of each CDR3. D genes are given only for firm matches. Clone size is shown for a subset of rows, as once, few, many or a class of expanded clone.

cdr3_aa: CASRPLRQSTGELFF
cdr3_nt: TGTGCCAGCAGGCCACTCCGACAGAGCACCGGGGAGCTGTTTTTT
j_call: TRBJ2-2
d_call: NA
v_call: TRBV11-2
clone_size: NA

cdr3_aa: CASSQEGGAGVYNEQFF
cdr3_nt: TGCGCCAGCAGCCAAGAAGGGGGGGCGGGGGTATACAATGAGCAGTTCTTC
j_call: TRBJ2-1
d_call: NA
v_call: TRBV4-1
clone_size: once

cdr3_aa: CASSVGETLNTGELFF
cdr3_nt: TGTGCCAGCAGCGTAGGAGAAACGTTGAACACCGGGGAGCTGTTTTTT
j_call: TRBJ2-2
d_call: NA
v_call: TRBV9
clone_size: once

cdr3_aa: CASLDRNTEAFF
cdr3_nt: TGTGCCAGCCTGGACAGGAACACTGAAGCTTTCTTT
j_call: TRBJ1-1
d_call: NA
v_call: TRBV19
clone_size: NA

cdr3_aa: CASSLHPLRLSTDTQYF
cdr3_nt: TGTGCCAGCAGTTTGCACCCTTTGCGGCTCAGCACAGATACGCAGTATTTT
j_call: TRBJ2-3
d_call: NA
v_call: TRBV28
clone_size: NA

cdr3_aa: CASSPKDRNSYEQYF
cdr3_nt: TGTGCCAGCAGCCCGAAAGACAGAAACTCCTACGAGCAGTACTTC
j_call: TRBJ2-7
d_call: NA
v_call: TRBV7-9
clone_size: NA

cdr3_aa: CASSQWTGQETQYF
cdr3_nt: TGTGCCAGCAGCCAATGGACAGGGCAAGAGACCCAGTACTTC
j_call: TRBJ2-5
d_call: TRBD1
v_call: TRBV7-2
clone_size: NA

cdr3_aa: CASSLVTAQAGELFF
cdr3_nt: TGCGCCAGCAGCTTGGTTACGGCGCAGGCCGGGGAGCTGTTTTTT
j_call: TRBJ2-2
d_call: NA
v_call: TRBV5-1
clone_size: NA

cdr3_aa: CASSQAGMNTEAFF
cdr3_nt: TGTGCCAGCAGCCAAGCAGGTATGAACACTGAAGCTTTCTTT
j_call: TRBJ1-1
d_call: NA
v_call: TRBV14
clone_size: NA

cdr3_aa: CASSGTLARSYNEQFF
cdr3_nt: TGCGCCAGCAGCGGAACACTAGCGCGCTCCTACAATGAGCAGTTCTTC
j_call: TRBJ2-1
d_call: TRBD2
v_call: TRBV5-1
clone_size: NA

cdr3_aa: CAQGAGPPYGYTF
cdr3_nt: TGTGCCCAAGGGGCGGGACCTCCCTATGGCTACACCTTC
j_call: TRBJ1-2
d_call: NA
v_call: TRBV7-9
clone_size: NA

cdr3_aa: CVTKGQGYEQYF
cdr3_nt: TGTGTCACCAAGGGACAGGGCTACGAGCAGTACTTC
j_call: TRBJ2-7
d_call: TRBD1
v_call: TRBV10-3
clone_size: NA

cdr3_aa: CASSLGSGRATGELFF
cdr3_nt: TGTGCCAGCAGCTTAGGGAGCGGGAGGGCCACCGGGGAGCTGTTTTTT
j_call: TRBJ2-2
d_call: TRBD2
v_call: TRBV7-2
clone_size: once

cdr3_aa: CASSFPGLAGAVQYF
cdr3_nt: TGTGCCAGCAGTTTCCCGGGACTAGCGGGAGCGGTGCAGTACTTC
j_call: TRBJ2-7
d_call: TRBD2
v_call: TRBV6-5
clone_size: NA

cdr3_aa: CASSMGRTIYEQYF
cdr3_nt: TGTGCCAGTAGTATGGGGAGGACAATATACGAGCAGTACTTC
j_call: TRBJ2-7
d_call: NA
v_call: TRBV19
clone_size: once

cdr3_aa: CASSDPWGGQEELFF
cdr3_nt: TGTGCCAGCAGTGACCCGTGGGGAGGGCAGGAAGAACTGTTTTTT
j_call: TRBJ1-4
d_call: NA
v_call: TRBV2
clone_size: NA

cdr3_aa: CASSRGTSGVNEQFF
cdr3_nt: TGTGCCAGCAGCCGAGGGACTAGCGGAGTCAATGAGCAGTTCTTC
j_call: TRBJ2-1
d_call: TRBD2
v_call: TRBV7-2
clone_size: NA

cdr3_aa: CASSEITEGTEAFF
cdr3_nt: TGTGCCAGCAGTGAGATCACCGAGGGCACTGAAGCTTTCTTT
j_call: TRBJ1-1
d_call: NA
v_call: TRBV6-1
clone_size: NA

cdr3_aa: CASSLVRDTQYF
cdr3_nt: TGTGCCAGCAGTTTGGTCAGAGATACGCAGTATTTT
j_call: TRBJ2-3
d_call: NA
v_call: TRBV28
clone_size: NA

cdr3_aa: CATKGRDTEAFF
cdr3_nt: TGTGCCACAAAGGGGAGGGACACTGAAGCTTTCTTT
j_call: TRBJ1-1
d_call: NA
v_call: TRBV6-1
clone_size: NA

cdr3_aa: CASGPKLAGDTDTQYF
cdr3_nt: TGTGCCAGCGGCCCTAAACTAGCGGGAGATACAGATACGCAGTATTTT
j_call: TRBJ2-3
d_call: TRBD2
v_call: TRBV5-4
clone_size: NA

cdr3_aa: CASSQSLADSYEQYF
cdr3_nt: TGCGCCAGCAGCCAAAGTTTAGCCGACAGCTACGAGCAGTACTTC
j_call: TRBJ2-7
d_call: NA
v_call: TRBV4-3
clone_size: NA

cdr3_aa: CASSLAGGEAFF
cdr3_nt: TGTGCCAGCAGCTTAGCAGGGGGTGAAGCTTTCTTT
j_call: TRBJ1-1
d_call: NA
v_call: TRBV7-6
clone_size: NA

cdr3_aa: CASSATGHEQFF
cdr3_nt: TGTGCCAGCAGCGCGACAGGGCATGAGCAGTTCTTC
j_call: TRBJ2-1
d_call: TRBD1
v_call: TRBV9
clone_size: NA

cdr3_aa: CASSWADTGELFF
cdr3_nt: TGTGCCAGCAGTTGGGCAGACACCGGGGAGCTGTTTTTT
j_call: TRBJ2-2
d_call: NA
v_call: TRBV27
clone_size: NA

cdr3_aa: CASSLGTVANEQFF
cdr3_nt: TGTGCCAGCAGTTTGGGGACTGTAGCCAATGAGCAGTTCTTC
j_call: TRBJ2-1
d_call: NA
v_call: TRBV27
clone_size: NA

cdr3_aa: CASSDRDGYTF
cdr3_nt: TGTGCCAGCAGTGACAGGGATGGCTACACCTTC
j_call: TRBJ1-2
d_call: NA
v_call: TRBV6-1
clone_size: NA